Shown below are 20 T cell receptor beta chains from a single sample sequenced in a study of T-cell reconstitution after alpha-beta-depleted transplantation in children. Molecular barcoding with unique molecular identifiers was used for the TCRbeta library. Each CDR3 protein gets one entry after TCRdb re-called the PCR reads with MiXCR. The profile shows 70,000 to 95,000 distinct CDR3 sequences, around 15% of them singletons. The specimen comprised PBMCs, mostly from graft donor cells, sampled 180 days after TCRalphabeta/CD19-depleted stem cell transplant. All receptors come from a male patient between 2 and 10 years old who had a stem cell transplant for acute lymphoblastic leukemia, so the T cells may come from the graft donor.

By proportion, this clonotype is medium-sized (0.01 to 0.1%). The chain recombines TRBV20-1 with TRBJ2-1, with 8 bases identical to TRBD2. The junction had 10 bases not matched to a gene; V was cut back by 3 bases and J by 3 bases. The CDR3 loop spans 16 amino acids. Germline loops: CDR1 DFQATT, CDR2 SNEGSKA (reference sequence). CDR3 in amino acids: CSASSFGGGNYNEQFF. CDR3 DNA: TGCAGTGCTAGCTCCTTCGGCGGGGGGAACTACAATGAGCAGTTCTTC.

This chain joins TRBV20-1 and TRBJ2-2; D unresolved. Trimming left V 0 bases short and J 0 bases short, with 11 bases between. CDR1 DFQATT and CDR2 SNEGSKA come from the germline V gene (reference sequence). This CDR3 has 16 amino acids. Written as DNA, the CDR3 is TGCAGTGCTAGAGATCACGAGGTACCGAACACCGGGGAGCTGTTTTTT. Its translation: CSARDHEVPNTGELFF.

The gene calls are TRBV10-3 and TRBJ2-7; D unclear. Germline-derived CDR1 and CDR2 are ENHRY and SYGVKD. The germline V and J ends were trimmed by 3 bases and 1 base, with 10 bases remaining between them. The CDR3 loop spans 14 amino acids. The DNA for the CDR3 is TGTGCCATCAGTGATACACGGGCTTCCTACGAGCAGTACTTC. It specifies CAISDTRASYEQYF.

This clonotype was seen more than once but under ten times. The chain uses TRBV7-9 and TRBJ2-7; D unresolved. The CDR3 contains 13 residues. The V and J ends lost 1 base and 6 bases respectively, with 10 bases between them. The germline gives CDR1 SEHNR, CDR2 FQNEAQ (reference sequence). The CDR3 loop is CASSLGAVREQYF. The CDR3 nucleotides are TGTGCCAGCAGCTTAGGGGCAGTACGCGAGCAGTACTTC.

This clonotype has at least ten counts. The J gene is TRBJ1-5, the V gene TRBV5-1; D might be TRBD1 (6 bases). The CDR3 has 14 residues. Trimming pared 0 bases from V and 5 bases from J, leaving 9 bases between. In germline, CDR1 is SGHRS, CDR2 YFSETQ. The CDR3 region has the DNA TGCGCCAGCAGCTTGGGGGACATCGATCAGCCCCAGCATTTT. This encodes CASSLGDIDQPQHF.

This clonotype was observed once. The chain recombines TRBV20-1 with TRBJ2-7; TRBD1 aligns across 7 bases. The germline V gene encodes CDR1 DFQATT and CDR2 SNEGSKA (reference sequence). The CDR3 loop spans 13 amino acids. The V segment lost 6 bases and the J segment 9 bases; nucleotides outside the gene matches: 14. The DNA for the CDR3 is TGCAGTGCCCAGGGACAGCCCCTCAGCGGGCAGTACTTC. This encodes CSAQGQPLSGQYF.

This sequence joins TRBV24-1 and TRBJ2-7; D call uncertain. Germline V gives CDR1 KGHDR, CDR2 SFDVKD. CDR3 size: 15 residues. The V gene lost 4 bases and the J gene lost 2 bases, with 14 bases spanning the gap. In nucleotides, the CDR3 is TGTGCCACCAGTGACCGCACCTCGGACCCCTACGAGCAGTACTTC. Protein sequence: CATSDRTSDPYEQYF.

This clonotype was observed many times. The rearrangement joins TRBV7-9 to TRBJ2-5; no clear D. V lost 4 bases and J 5 bases, leaving 11 bases between the germline ends. There are 13 residues in the CDR3. Germline V gives CDR1 SEHNR, CDR2 FQNEAQ (reference sequence). The CDR3 reads CASSSAFGETQYF. CDR3 sequence (DNA): TGTGCCAGCAGCTCCGCGTTTGGGGAGACCCAGTACTTC.

This clonotype was recorded a few times. The chain is built from TRBV5-1 and TRBJ2-1; D possibly uses TRBD1 or TRBD2 (5 bases each). The CDR3 runs 15 residues. V lost 3 bases, J lost 3 bases, and 13 bases lay in between. Germline CDR1 and CDR2: SGHRS and YFSETQ. Here the CDR3 DNA reads TGCGCCAGCAGCTCTGGGACGGTACACTACAATGAGCAGTTCTTC. As protein: CASSSGTVHYNEQFF.

Only a few counts were recorded for this clonotype. CDR3 amino acids: CSVDSQGDYGYTF. The CDR3 nucleotides are TGCAGCGTTGATAGTCAGGGAGACTATGGCTACACCTTC. The rearrangement links TRBV29-1 to TRBJ1-2; tentatively, D is TRBD1 (5 bases). Germline V gives CDR1 SQVTM, CDR2 ANQGSEA. V was clipped by 3 bases and J by 3 bases, with 11 bases between them. The length of the CDR3 is 13 residues.

In this sample, this clonotype turned up many times. V is TRBV7-6 and J is TRBJ2-7; a possible D gene is TRBD1 (6 bases). The CDR3 length is 14 residues. Trimming cost V 4 bases and J 2 bases, with 12 bases left between them. Germline V gene lookup returns CDR1 SGHVS and CDR2 FNYEAQ. The chain's CDR3 is CASSWGQGPYEQYF. The DNA for the CDR3 is TGTGCCAGCAGCTGGGGACAAGGACCCTACGAGCAGTACTTC.

CDR3 sequence: CASSPRDFSYEQYF. CDR3 DNA sequence: TGTGCCAGCAGCCCACGGGACTTCTCCTACGAGCAGTACTTC. The V call is TRBV7-9, the J call TRBJ2-7, with D maybe TRBD2 (6 bases). The germline V gene encodes CDR1 SEHNR and CDR2 FQNEAQ (reference sequence). V gave up 5 bases and J gave up 0 bases, with 11 bases separating them. The CDR3 is 14 residues long.

This clonotype occurred a few times. The genes are TRBV7-9 and TRBJ2-1; 11 nucleotides align to TRBD2. The CDR3 sequence is 15 residues long. CDR1 is SEHNR and CDR2 is FQNEAQ in the germline V gene (reference sequence). Trimming took 3 bases from V and 2 from J; bases not matched to a gene: 0. The CDR3 is CASSFSGGAYNEQFF. In DNA form, the CDR3 reads TGTGCCAGCAGCTTTAGCGGGGGGGCCTACAATGAGCAGTTCTTC.

The chain uses TRBV5-1 and TRBJ1-6; TRBD1 matches at 10 bases. Germline values: CDR1 SGHRS, CDR2 YFSETQ. With V trimmed by 4 bases and J by 8 bases, 6 bases remained unmatched. This CDR3 region has 15 residues. The CDR3 coding sequence is TGCGCCAGCAGCACCACCGGGACAGGGGATTCACCCCTCCACTTT. This sequence encodes CASSTTGTGDSPLHF.

This clonotype showed up just a few times. The chain employs TRBV30 and TRBJ2-4; D is perhaps TRBD1 (6 bases). The germline V gene has CDR1 GTSNPN and CDR2 SVGIG (reference sequence). V gave up 2 bases and J gave up 2 bases, with 13 bases separating them. The CDR3 sequence is 15 residues long. The CDR3 reads CAWSKGEPTKNIQYF. The DNA of the CDR3 is TGTGCCTGGAGTAAGGGGGAGCCGACCAAAAACATTCAGTACTTC.

The CDR3: CSAPIRVAGELFF. The CDR3 coding sequence is TGCAGTGCTCCTATTAGGGTGGCCGGGGAGCTGTTTTTT. The V and J genes are TRBV20-1 and TRBJ2-2; no definite D call. Germline CDR1 and CDR2: DFQATT and SNEGSKA (reference sequence). This CDR3 region has 13 residues. V lost 5 bases and J 6 bases, leaving 13 bases between the germline ends.

This clonotype was detected only a few times. V usage is TRBV7-2 and J usage is TRBJ2-7, with 10 bases matching TRBD1. The germline V gene encodes CDR1 SGHTA and CDR2 FQGNSA. J gave up 12 bases and V 4 bases, and 9 bases lay outside the gene matches. CDR3 length: 13 amino acids. Here the CDR3 DNA reads TGTGCCAGCAGCTATTATACGGGACAGGGGATGTACTTC. Its translation is CASSYYTGQGMYF.

This clonotype was counted ten times or more. The CDR3, as DNA: TGTGCCAGCAGACAGGGGTTCACCATATATTTT. As protein: CASRQGFTIYF. The V gene is TRBV12-3 or TRBV12-4, the J gene TRBJ1-3; 7 nucleotides agree with TRBD1. The CDR3 has 11 amino acids. The trim removed 6 bases at V and 9 bases at J, leaving 2 bases unmatched.

V usage is TRBV30 and J usage is TRBJ2-7; 10 bases fit TRBD1. The junction had 6 bases not matched to a gene; V was cut back by 7 bases and J by 3 bases. The CDR3 has 13 amino acids. Germline V CDR1 and CDR2: GTSNPN, SVGIG (reference sequence). DNA of the CDR3: TGTGCCTACCTGACAGGGGGCAGCTACGAGCAGTACTTC. This gives the protein CAYLTGGSYEQYF.

This clonotype has ten or more counts. The J gene is TRBJ2-1, the V gene TRBV5-1; 10 bases align to TRBD2. CDR3 length: 12 residues. Germline lookup yields CDR1 SGHRS and CDR2 YFSETQ. V shed 5 bases, J shed 13 bases, and the junction held 6 bases outside the gene matches. The CDR3 DNA is TGCGCCAGCAGGTCCCCTAGCGGGGGTCAGTTCTTC. Encoded protein: CASRSPSGGQFF.